Below, one T cell receptor beta chain is given with its context. Its antigen is unknown. The sample belongs to a study of cytomegalovirus exposure and HLA in healthy donors. Study-wide findings and caveats: In a later analysis, most CMV-associated TCR beta chains appeared HLA-restricted. A missense variant in DCLRE1C was later tied to TCR beta V- and J-gene trimming.

This CDR3 is built from 15 residues. V gave up 4 bases and J gave up 3 bases; unmatched junction bases: 8. In germline, CDR1 is MNHEY, CDR2 SMNVEV (reference sequence). Amplification used 60 Vbeta primers and 13 Jbeta primers. Per the authors' pipeline: In a later analysis, roughly 11 million of approximately 86 million unique beta chains occurred in at least two donors. TCRdb's table, derived via immunoSEQ multiplex PCR, lists solely in-frame clones and lacks some. The V and J calls and clone size were taken over from that table, and D and trimming were inferred from the DNA. The data show roughly 100,000 clones, roughly three quarters seen once.

This TCR derives from a male donor in good health and CMV-seronegative. Sample: PBMCs. V is TRBV27 and J is TRBJ1-2; 7 nucleotides match TRBD1. The CDR3 nucleotides are TGTGCCAGCAGTTCCTCACAGGGGTCGCACTATGGCTACACCTTC. This codes for CASSSSQGSHYGYTF.